Listed below are T cell receptor beta chains from one sample, sequenced in a study of blood T cell repertoires in COVID-19. Generated by immunoSEQ multiplex PCR, the TCRdb table keeps only in-frame clones and is missing some. The data show roughly 140,000 clones, 80% seen once. Source material: peripheral blood. These receptors were obtained from a man aged 65 to 79 who had recovered from COVID-19. CDR3s include the opening cysteine and the closing phenylalanine or tryptophan. The D gene is left open where the match is weak. Size values are once, few and many counts, or a class for expanded clones, and some rows have none.

-,TRBV27,-,TRBJ2-3,CASSLSGTEDTQYF,TGTGCCAGCAGTTTATCGGGGACTGAAGATACGCAGTATTTT
-,TRBV2,TRBD2,TRBJ2-3,CASSEGLAGFTDTQYF,TGTGCCAGCAGTGAAGGACTAGCGGGATTCACAGATACGCAGTATTTT
few,TRBV6-2/TRBV6-3,TRBD2,TRBJ2-3,CASSYLELAGEDTQYF,TGTGCCAGCAGTTATCTCGAACTAGCGGGAGAAGATACGCAGTATTTT
few,TRBV10-3,-,TRBJ2-1,CAISESGGGSYNEQFF,TGTGCCATCAGTGAATCAGGTGGAGGCTCCTACAATGAGCAGTTCTTC
-,TRBV7-2,TRBD2,TRBJ2-3,CASSLAPSGRGTDTQYF,TGTGCCAGCAGCTTAGCGCCTAGCGGGAGGGGGACAGATACGCAGTATTTT
-,TRBV6-5,TRBD1,TRBJ2-3,CASRRTGTDTQYF,TGTGCCAGCAGGCGGACAGGGACAGATACGCAGTATTTT
few,TRBV5-1,-,TRBJ2-2,CASSLAGVGTGELFF,TGCGCCAGCAGCTTGGCCGGGGTTGGCACCGGGGAGCTGTTTTTT
few,TRBV7-9,-,TRBJ1-2,CASSLDGITGGYTF,TGTGCCAGCAGCTTAGATGGGATAACAGGAGGCTACACCTTC
few,TRBV12-3/TRBV12-4,TRBD1,TRBJ1-1,CASTKTGGTEAFF,TGTGCCAGCACCAAGACAGGGGGAACTGAAGCTTTCTTT
-,TRBV4-1,TRBD2,TRBJ2-7,CASSQVSSGRVYEQYF,TGCGCCAGCAGCCAAGTATCTAGCGGGAGAGTATACGAGCAGTACTTC
-,TRBV5-8,TRBD1,TRBJ1-2,CASSFGDRGRSYGYTF,TGTGCCAGCAGCTTTGGGGACAGGGGACGGAGCTATGGCTACACCTTC
-,TRBV6-2/TRBV6-3,TRBD2,TRBJ2-1,CASSSGLAVGDEQFF,TGTGCCAGCAGTTCCGGACTAGCGGTGGGCGATGAGCAGTTCTTC
-,TRBV19,-,TRBJ2-1,CASSQSPRLLGQFF,TGTGCCAGTAGCCAAAGTCCCCGATTGCTCGGGCAGTTCTTC
-,TRBV28,-,TRBJ1-2,CASSLDSYGYTF,TGTGCCAGCAGTTTAGACAGCTATGGCTACACCTTC
-,TRBV3-1/TRBV3-2,-,TRBJ2-3,CASSPRERVNTQYF,TGTGCCAGCAGCCCCCGTGAGCGGGTAAATACGCAGTATTTT
-,TRBV18,-,TRBJ1-2,CASSPRTGESFTF,TGTGCCAGCTCACCGAGGACGGGAGAGTCTTTCACCTTC
once,TRBV7-2,TRBD2,TRBJ2-5,CASSSASGSPETQYF,TGTGCCAGCAGCTCCGCAAGCGGGAGCCCGGAGACCCAGTACTTC
-,TRBV7-2,TRBD1,TRBJ1-2,CASSRDRGYGYTF,TGTGCCAGCAGCCGAGACAGGGGCTATGGCTACACCTTC
-,TRBV3-1/TRBV3-2,TRBD1,TRBJ2-7,CASSLGQGLPYEQYF,TGTGCCAGCAGCCTAGGACAGGGGCTCCCCTACGAGCAGTACTTC
-,TRBV19,-,TRBJ2-5,CASSIYGGSDKETQYF,TGTGCCAGTAGTATATACGGCGGCTCGGACAAAGAGACCCAGTACTTC
-,TRBV24-1,TRBD2,TRBJ2-1,CATSDPSLAGGGDEQFF,TGTGCCACCAGTGATCCCTCCTTAGCGGGAGGTGGCGATGAGCAGTTCTTC
-,TRBV5-6,TRBD1,TRBJ2-7,CASSPPPGTASSYEQYF,TGTGCCAGCAGCCCCCCCCCGGGGACAGCAAGCTCCTACGAGCAGTACTTC
-,TRBV24-1,TRBD1,TRBJ1-2,CATSDGRTGAYGYTF,TGTGCCACCAGTGATGGACGGACAGGGGCCTATGGCTACACCTTC
-,TRBV4-3,-,TRBJ1-2,CASSQSPGRGNYGYTF,TGCGCCAGCAGCCAAAGCCCCGGGAGGGGAAACTATGGCTACACCTTC
-,TRBV4-1,TRBD2,TRBJ2-2,CASSRGTSGSTGELFF,TGCGCCAGCAGCCGAGGGACTAGCGGGAGCACCGGGGAGCTGTTTTTT
-,TRBV7-3,-,TRBJ2-1,CASSLTYQGNEQFF,TGTGCCAGCAGCTTAACTTACCAGGGCAATGAGCAGTTCTTC
few,TRBV18,-,TRBJ1-2,CASSPASEGLNYGYTF,TGTGCCAGCTCACCCGCGAGTGAGGGCCTTAACTATGGCTACACCTTC
-,TRBV5-6,-,TRBJ2-3,CASSFQLGARTSTDTQYF,TGTGCCAGCAGCTTTCAGTTGGGAGCTAGAACTAGCACAGATACGCAGTATTTT
-,TRBV30,-,TRBJ1-4,CAWSGTATNEKLFF,TGTGCCTGGAGTGGGACAGCAACTAATGAAAAACTGTTTTTT
-,TRBV2,TRBD2,TRBJ2-1,CASSALAVYNEQFF,TGTGCCAGCAGTGCACTAGCGGTTTACAATGAGCAGTTCTTC
-,TRBV29-1,-,TRBJ1-1,CSVWTNPRAFF,TGCAGCGTTTGGACTAACCCCCGAGCTTTCTTT
-,TRBV6-5,TRBD1,TRBJ1-4,CASRASGGPGEKLFF,TGTGCCAGCAGGGCCTCAGGGGGACCGGGTGAAAAACTGTTTTTT
-,TRBV5-1,-,TRBJ1-2,CASSWGDQTVGYTF,TGCGCCAGCAGCTGGGGGGATCAGACTGTTGGCTACACCTTC
few,TRBV10-1,TRBD1,TRBJ2-3,CASSGQGADTQYF,TGCGCCAGCAGCGGCCAGGGGGCAGATACGCAGTATTTT
-,TRBV10-3,TRBD1,TRBJ2-7,CAIRSDRDSYEQYF,TGTGCCATCAGATCGGACAGGGACTCCTACGAGCAGTACTTC
-,TRBV7-2,-,TRBJ2-7,CASSQSRSSYEQYF,TGTGCCAGCAGCCAGTCACGGAGCTCCTACGAGCAGTACTTC
-,TRBV23-1,-,TRBJ2-7,CASTTPGLQYYYEQYF,TGCGCCAGCACGACGCCGGGACTTCAGTATTACTACGAGCAGTACTTC
once,TRBV12-3/TRBV12-4,-,TRBJ2-7,CASSLGRGHEQYF,TGTGCCAGCAGTTTAGGGAGGGGCCACGAGCAGTACTTC
-,TRBV2,-,TRBJ1-2,CASTREEDYGYTF,TGTGCCAGCACCCGAGAGGAGGACTATGGCTACACCTTC
many,TRBV19,-,TRBJ1-1,CASSADRMLNTEAFF,TGTGCCAGTAGTGCCGACAGGATGTTGAACACTGAAGCTTTCTTT
-,TRBV15,TRBD2,TRBJ2-1,CATSRAGGLGNEQFF,TGTGCCACCAGTCGTGCGGGAGGGCTAGGGAATGAGCAGTTCTTC